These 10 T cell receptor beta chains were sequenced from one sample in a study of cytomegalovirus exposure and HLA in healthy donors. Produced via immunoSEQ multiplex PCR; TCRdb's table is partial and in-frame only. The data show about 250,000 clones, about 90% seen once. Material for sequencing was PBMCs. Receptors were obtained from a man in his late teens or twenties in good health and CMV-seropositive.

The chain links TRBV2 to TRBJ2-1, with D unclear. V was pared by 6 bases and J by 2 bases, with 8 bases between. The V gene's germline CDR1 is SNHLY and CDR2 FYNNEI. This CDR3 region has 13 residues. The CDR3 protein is CASRSGAYNEQFF. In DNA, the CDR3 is TGTGCCAGCAGATCCGGCGCCTACAATGAGCAGTTCTTC.

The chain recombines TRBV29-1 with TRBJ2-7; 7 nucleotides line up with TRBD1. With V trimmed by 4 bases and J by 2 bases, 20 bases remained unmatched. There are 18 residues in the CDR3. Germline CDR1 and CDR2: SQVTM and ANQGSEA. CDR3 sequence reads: CSVAGVISRDSETYEQYF. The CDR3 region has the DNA TGCAGCGTTGCTGGGGTGATCTCCCGGGACAGCGAAACCTACGAGCAGTACTTC.

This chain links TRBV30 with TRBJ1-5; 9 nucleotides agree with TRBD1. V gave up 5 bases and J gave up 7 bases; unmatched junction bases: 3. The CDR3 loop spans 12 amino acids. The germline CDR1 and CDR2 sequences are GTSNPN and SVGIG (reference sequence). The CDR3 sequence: CAWDRGDQPQHF. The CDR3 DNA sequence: TGTGCCTGGGACAGGGGGGACCAGCCCCAGCATTTT.

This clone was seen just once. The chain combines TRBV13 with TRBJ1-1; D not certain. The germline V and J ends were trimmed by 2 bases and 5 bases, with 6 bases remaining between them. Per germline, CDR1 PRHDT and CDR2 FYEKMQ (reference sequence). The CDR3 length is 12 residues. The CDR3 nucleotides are TGTGCCAGCAGCTTACTACGTACTGAAGCTTTCTTT. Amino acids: CASSLLRTEAFF.

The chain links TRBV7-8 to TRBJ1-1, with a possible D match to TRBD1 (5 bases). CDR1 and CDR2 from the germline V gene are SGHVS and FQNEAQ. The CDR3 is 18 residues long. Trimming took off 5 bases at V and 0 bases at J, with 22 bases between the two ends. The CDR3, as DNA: TGTGCCAGCAGCCTCCTTCGCCATTCGGGACGACTGAACACTGAAGCTTTCTTT. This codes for CASSLLRHSGRLNTEAFF.

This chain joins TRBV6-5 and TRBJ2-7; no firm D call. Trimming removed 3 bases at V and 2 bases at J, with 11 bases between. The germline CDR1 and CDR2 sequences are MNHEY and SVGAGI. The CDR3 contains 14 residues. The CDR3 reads CASSYQGGAYEQYF. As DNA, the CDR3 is TGTGCCAGCAGTTATCAAGGCGGAGCCTACGAGCAGTACTTC.

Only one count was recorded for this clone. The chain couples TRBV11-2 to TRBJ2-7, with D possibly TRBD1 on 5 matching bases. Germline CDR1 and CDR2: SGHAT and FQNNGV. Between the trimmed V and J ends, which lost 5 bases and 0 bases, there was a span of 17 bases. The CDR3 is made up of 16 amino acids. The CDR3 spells CASSLRTLADSYEQYF. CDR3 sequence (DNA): TGTGCCAGCAGCCTAAGGACATTGGCTGACTCCTACGAGCAGTACTTC.

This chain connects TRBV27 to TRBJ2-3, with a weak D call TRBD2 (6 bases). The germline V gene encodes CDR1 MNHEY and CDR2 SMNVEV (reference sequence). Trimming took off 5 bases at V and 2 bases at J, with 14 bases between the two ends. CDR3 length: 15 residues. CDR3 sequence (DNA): TGTGCCAGCAGTACCAGACTAGTTTTCACAGATACGCAGTATTTT. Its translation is CASSTRLVFTDTQYF.

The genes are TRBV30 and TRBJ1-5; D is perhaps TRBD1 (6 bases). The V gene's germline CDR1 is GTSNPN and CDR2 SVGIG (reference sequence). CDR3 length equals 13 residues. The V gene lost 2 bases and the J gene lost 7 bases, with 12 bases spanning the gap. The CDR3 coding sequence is TGTGCCTGGAGTAGGGGGGTTGAGCAGCCCCAGCATTTT. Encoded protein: CAWSRGVEQPQHF.

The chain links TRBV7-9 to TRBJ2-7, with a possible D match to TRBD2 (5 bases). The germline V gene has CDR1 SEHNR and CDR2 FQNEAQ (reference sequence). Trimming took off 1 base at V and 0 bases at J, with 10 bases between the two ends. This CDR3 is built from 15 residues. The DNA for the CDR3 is TGTGCCAGCAGCTTAGTGCGGGCCTTCTCCTACGAGCAGTACTTC. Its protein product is CASSLVRAFSYEQYF. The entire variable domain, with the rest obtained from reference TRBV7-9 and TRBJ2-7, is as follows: DTGVSQNPRHKITKRGQNVTFRCDPISEHNRLYWYRQTLGQGPEFLTYFQNEAQLEKSRLLSDRFSAERPKGSFSTLEIQRTEQGDSAMYLCASSLVRAFSYEQYFGPGTRLTVT.